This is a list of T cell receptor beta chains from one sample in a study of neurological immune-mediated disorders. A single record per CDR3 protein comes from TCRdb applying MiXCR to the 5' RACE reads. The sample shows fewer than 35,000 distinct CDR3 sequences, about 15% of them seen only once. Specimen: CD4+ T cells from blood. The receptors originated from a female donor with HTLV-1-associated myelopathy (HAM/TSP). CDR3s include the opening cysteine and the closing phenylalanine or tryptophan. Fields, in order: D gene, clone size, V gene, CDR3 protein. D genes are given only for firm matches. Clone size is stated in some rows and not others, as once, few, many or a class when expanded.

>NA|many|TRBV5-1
CASSLTPAAQETQYF
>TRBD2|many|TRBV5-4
CASSATSGDNEQFF
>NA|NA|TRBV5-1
CASSFYICSASKGRGEQYF
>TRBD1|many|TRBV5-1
CASSLDYGTGYYEQYF
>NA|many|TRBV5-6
CASSLWGAEETQYF
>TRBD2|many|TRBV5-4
CASSFSGGSYNEQFF
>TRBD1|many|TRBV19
CASTQQGDGISPLHF
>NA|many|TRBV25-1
CASSTREGISYNEQFF
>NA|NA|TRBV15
CATSRDSGSDTQYF
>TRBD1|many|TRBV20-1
CSVPGQGNTEAFF
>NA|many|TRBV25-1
CASSDSAGSNTF
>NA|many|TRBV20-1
CSARMGLGKDTQYF
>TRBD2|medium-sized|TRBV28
CASSRLAASYQETQYF
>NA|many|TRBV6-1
CASSKFGVQETQYF
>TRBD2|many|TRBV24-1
CATSDFSREGNAGELFF
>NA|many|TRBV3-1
CASSQVPTGEQYF
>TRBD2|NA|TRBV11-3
CASSPGSGRASGTQYF
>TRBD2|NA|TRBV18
CANSPLAGTDNEQFF
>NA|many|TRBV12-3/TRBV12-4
CASSLRGMGGRNTIYF
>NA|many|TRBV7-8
CASTWDIKQREQYF
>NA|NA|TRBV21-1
CNSSKGGTYSYNEQFF
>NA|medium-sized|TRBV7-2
CASSSTGPDNEQFF
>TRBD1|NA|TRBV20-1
CSDRGTSPTRTGGNYGYTF
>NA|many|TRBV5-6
CASSQQDSPQYF
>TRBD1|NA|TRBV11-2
CASSIQGGETEYF
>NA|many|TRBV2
CASSEWEGADTQYF
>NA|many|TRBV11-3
CASSLGLGVLESSYNEQFF
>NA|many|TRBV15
CATSRALAGTDTQYF
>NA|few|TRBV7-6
CASSARGGEVTQYF
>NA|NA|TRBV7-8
CASSQPGVYDYGYTF
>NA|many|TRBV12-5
CASGLVIRNTGELFF
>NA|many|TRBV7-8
CASSVGHQETQYF
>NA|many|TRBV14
CASSQEEATDTQYF
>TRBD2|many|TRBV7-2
CASSFLSGGAGETQYF
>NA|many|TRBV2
CASGGRLAGNTIYF
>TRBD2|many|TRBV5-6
CASSLQTSGNYNEQFF
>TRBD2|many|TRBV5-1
CASSLVMASGRYEQYF
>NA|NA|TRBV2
CASKETGSWDEQYF
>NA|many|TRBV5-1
CASSLEAVYGYTF
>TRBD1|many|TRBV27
CASGYRGNTEAFF
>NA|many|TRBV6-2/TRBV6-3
CASSHLTGRGNTEAFF
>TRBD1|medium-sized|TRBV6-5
CASSKAQGARELFF
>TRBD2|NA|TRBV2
CASSLLAGVNNEQFF
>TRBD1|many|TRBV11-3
CASSIQGVETQYF